This T cell receptor (beta chain) was observed in a study of glioma-infiltrating T cells after dendritic cell vaccination. As for the study in general: Autologous tumor lysate-pulsed dendritic cell vaccination was given between about 2002 and 2013. Dendritic cells derived from monocytes and pulsed with autologous tumor lysate formed the vaccine. Patients received three intradermal dendritic cell vaccine injections at biweekly intervals.

CDR1 and CDR2 from the germline V gene are MNHEY and SVGAGI. The CDR3 spans 16 residues. V trimming: 0 bases; J trimming: 7 bases; junction bases outside the gene matches: 11. The primer mix had 60 V beta and 13 J beta primers. The table came from immunoSEQ multiplex PCR; TCRdb's copy has only in-frame clones and leaves some out. The sample yields under 100,000 clones, about 80% seen once. Material: blood, obtained before dendritic cell vaccination. The receptor was isolated from a human donor with glioblastoma. This sequence joins TRBV6-5 and TRBJ2-7; TRBD1 agrees at 8 bases. The CDR3 DNA reads as TGTGCCAGCAGTTACTCGCCCGGGACAGGTCGAAGGGAGCAGTACTTC. It encodes CASSYSPGTGRREQYF.